Listed below are T cell receptor beta chains from one sample, sequenced in a study of shared clonotypes between healthy human individuals. The protocol was immunoSEQ multiplex PCR, while the TCRdb copy is restricted to in-frame clones and leaves out a portion. The table shows roughly 1,500,000 clones, with roughly 98% occurring only once. Sample: naive CD4+ T cells sorted from blood. Source of these receptors: a man aged 25-40 years in good health. CDR3s include the opening cysteine and the closing phenylalanine or tryptophan. The D gene is left open where the match is weak. A row's size may be missing; if present it is once, few, many or a size class.

>-|TRBD2|TRBV19|TRBJ2-7
TGTGCCAGTAACCCTAGCGGGGCTTACGAGCAGTACTTC
CASNPSGAYEQYF
>-|-|TRBV5-4|TRBJ1-1
TGTGCCAGCAGCTTGGTGGCCAGCCCGGAAGCTTTCTTT
CASSLVASPEAFF
>-|-|TRBV6-1|TRBJ2-1
TGTGCCAGCCAGTACACGGTTGAGCAGTTCTTC
CASQYTVEQFF
>-|-|TRBV7-2|TRBJ2-7
TGTGCCAGCAGCTTGCGAGCGGGTCCCTCCTACGAGCAGTACTTC
CASSLRAGPSYEQYF
>-|-|TRBV7-9|TRBJ2-7
TGTGCCAGCAGTTCGGGGAGCGAGCAGTACTTC
CASSSGSEQYF
>-|-|TRBV6-6|TRBJ2-1
TGTGCCAGCAGTCAGGAACGGGAGAAGTCCAATGAGCAGTTCTTC
CASSQEREKSNEQFF
>-|-|TRBV4-2|TRBJ2-7
TGTGCCAGCAGCCATCGAGTACGGTACGAGCAGTACTTC
CASSHRVRYEQYF
>-|TRBD2|TRBV4-1|TRBJ2-7
TGCGCCAGCAGCCAAGAGTACGCGGGAGGGTACTACGAGCAGTACTTC
CASSQEYAGGYYEQYF
>-|TRBD1|TRBV5-4|TRBJ2-1
TGTGCCAGCAGCGGGGGACAGGGCCCCCATGAGCAGTTCTTC
CASSGGQGPHEQFF
>-|-|TRBV7-8|TRBJ2-1
TGTGCCAGCAGCGCACCCGGGACGCACACTTACAATGAGCAGTTCTTC
CASSAPGTHTYNEQFF
>-|TRBD2|TRBV5-1|TRBJ2-3
TGCGCCAGCAGCATAGGTAGAGGGAGGGCAGATACGCAGTATTTT
CASSIGRGRADTQYF
>-|-|TRBV5-6|TRBJ2-7
TGTGCCAGCAGCTTGCGGGGAGGTTCTTACGAGCAGTACTTC
CASSLRGGSYEQYF
>-|-|TRBV28|TRBJ1-5
TGTGCCAGCAGTTTGGGACGACAGCCCCAGCATTTT
CASSLGRQPQHF
>-|TRBD1|TRBV29-1|TRBJ1-2
TGCAGCGTAGGGGACAGCTTTAACTATGGCTACACCTTC
CSVGDSFNYGYTF
>-|TRBD2|TRBV5-4|TRBJ2-3
TGTGCCAGCAGTCTTTCGACTAGCGGGAAAAGGGAACACACAGATACGCAGTATTTT
CASSLSTSGKREHTDTQYF
>-|TRBD1|TRBV5-1|TRBJ2-3
TGCGCCAGCAGCCCGGGACAGGGGGACACAGATACGCAGTATTTT
CASSPGQGDTDTQYF
>-|TRBD2|TRBV10-3|TRBJ2-7
TGTGCCATCAGTGAGTCCGCGGGAGACTTCACCGAGCAGTACTTC
CAISESAGDFTEQYF
>-|-|TRBV20-1|TRBJ1-2
TGCAGTAACCACGGCGAGGGAGGCTACACCTTC
CSNHGEGGYTF
>once|TRBD2|TRBV5-4|TRBJ2-5
TGTGCCAGCAGCCGTAGCGGGAGTGGGGAGACCCAGTACTTC
CASSRSGSGETQYF
>-|-|TRBV30|TRBJ2-7
TGTGCCTGGAGCGCAAAATACGAGCAGTACTTC
CAWSAKYEQYF
>-|TRBD1|TRBV5-1|TRBJ2-7
TGCGCCAGCAGCCCTACAGGGGGATACTACGAGCAGTACTTC
CASSPTGGYYEQYF
>once|-|TRBV5-6|TRBJ2-3
TGTGCCAGCAGCCCCGACGGGGGTAGCGCAGATACGCAGTATTTT
CASSPDGGSADTQYF
>-|TRBD1|TRBV7-9|TRBJ1-2
TGTGCCAGCAGCTTAGTGGGGGACAGTAACTATGGCTACACCTTC
CASSLVGDSNYGYTF
>-|TRBD1|TRBV5-1|TRBJ2-7
TGCGCCAGCAGCTTGACAGGGGACGCCTACGAGCAGTACTTC
CASSLTGDAYEQYF
>-|-|TRBV5-1|TRBJ2-4
TGCGCCAGCAGACCCGTAGACAGTTTCCAAAACATTCAGTACTTC
CASRPVDSFQNIQYF
>-|-|TRBV7-6|TRBJ1-2
TGTGCCAGCAGCTTGGGGGTCACAGGTGGCTACACCTTC
CASSLGVTGGYTF
>-|-|TRBV5-5|TRBJ2-5
TGTGCCAGCAGCCAGGACACCTGGAGGGAGACCCAGTACTTC
CASSQDTWRETQYF
>-|-|TRBV23-1|TRBJ2-1
TGCGCCAGCAGTCAATCGGACAGCAATGAGCAGTTCTTC
CASSQSDSNEQFF
>-|TRBD1|TRBV2|TRBJ1-5
TGTGCCAGCATCCAGGACAGGGAGGTGGGCAATCAGCCCCAGCATTTT
CASIQDREVGNQPQHF
>-|TRBD1|TRBV28|TRBJ1-3
TGTGCCAGCAGTACCTGGGACAGGGGGCCTGGAAACACCATATATTTT
CASSTWDRGPGNTIYF
>-|TRBD1|TRBV6-1|TRBJ1-4
TGTGCCAGCAGTCCCTGGGACAGGGGAGATGAAAAACTGTTTTTT
CASSPWDRGDEKLFF
>-|TRBD1|TRBV5-1|TRBJ2-7
TGCGCCAGCAGCAGGGACAGCGTATACGAGCAGTACTTC
CASSRDSVYEQYF
>-|TRBD1|TRBV5-1|TRBJ2-7
TGCGCCAGCAGCTTGGACCCGGGACAGGCCCACGAGCAGTACTTC
CASSLDPGQAHEQYF
>few|TRBD1|TRBV7-9|TRBJ2-7
TGTGCCAGCAACGGGGACAGGGGGACCTACGAGCAGTACTTC
CASNGDRGTYEQYF
>once|TRBD2|TRBV18|TRBJ2-3
TGTGCCAGCTCACCACCGAGGCTAGCGGGAACAGATACGCAGTATTTT
CASSPPRLAGTDTQYF
>-|-|TRBV25-1|TRBJ2-7
TGTGCCAGCAGTGGAGGGTTAAGAAGCTCCTACGAGCAGTACTTC
CASSGGLRSSYEQYF
>-|-|TRBV15|TRBJ1-3
TGTGCCACCAGCAGAGGTCTCAGGGTCGGAAACACCATATATTTT
CATSRGLRVGNTIYF
>-|TRBD1|TRBV9|TRBJ1-1
TGTGCCAGCACCAAGGGACAGGGAAACACTGAAGCTTTCTTT
CASTKGQGNTEAFF
>-|TRBD1|TRBV4-1|TRBJ2-7
TGCGCCAGCAGCCAAGAAAGAGGGACAGGGGGTAGGTACGAGCAGTACTTC
CASSQERGTGGRYEQYF
>-|TRBD1|TRBV5-8|TRBJ2-1
TGTGCCAGCAGGCCGGGACAGGGCCTGTACAATGAGCAGTTCTTC
CASRPGQGLYNEQFF
>-|-|TRBV28|TRBJ1-2
TGTGCCAGCAGTTGGTCTGTCTCCGGAGGCTACACCTTC
CASSWSVSGGYTF
>-|-|TRBV28|TRBJ1-2
TGTGCCAGCAGTTTCACAAGGGGTAATGGCTACACCTTC
CASSFTRGNGYTF
>-|TRBD1|TRBV29-1|TRBJ2-5
TGCAGCGTTAGACAGGGAATGGGAGAGACCCAGTACTTC
CSVRQGMGETQYF
>once|TRBD2|TRBV27|TRBJ2-5
TGTGCCAGCAGTTTGGTCCTAGCGGCTCAAGAGACCCAGTACTTC
CASSLVLAAQETQYF
>-|TRBD2|TRBV6-5|TRBJ2-5
TGTGCCGTCTCACTAGCGGGAGTGGGAGAGACCCAGTACTTC
CAVSLAGVGETQYF
>-|TRBD1|TRBV7-9|TRBJ2-7
TGTGCCAGCATGCTGACAGGGTCGTCGGACGAGCAGTACTTC
CASMLTGSSDEQYF
>-|-|TRBV5-6|TRBJ2-4
TGTGCCAGCAGCTTGTCTGCAGGGCAATGGGACATTCAGTACTTC
CASSLSAGQWDIQYF
>-|TRBD1|TRBV5-6|TRBJ1-1
TGTGCCAGCAGCTTGTCCGGGACAGGGGGTACGGCTGAAGCTTTCTTT
CASSLSGTGGTAEAFF
>-|-|TRBV4-3|TRBJ2-1
TGCGCCAGCAGCCAAGAAAGAGGTCTATCCTACAATGAGCAGTTCTTC
CASSQERGLSYNEQFF
>-|-|TRBV19|TRBJ2-7
TGTGCCAGTAGTATTGTCCACGGCCATGCTTACGAGCAGTACTTC
CASSIVHGHAYEQYF
>-|-|TRBV5-5|TRBJ1-4
TGTGCCAGCAGCCGGGGAGGGTTTAATGAAAAACTGTTTTTT
CASSRGGFNEKLFF
>-|-|TRBV29-1|TRBJ2-4
TGCAGCGTTGCTTGGCTCAAAAACATTCAGTACTTC
CSVAWLKNIQYF
>-|-|TRBV21-1|TRBJ2-3
TGTGCCAGCAGCAATGTCGACGGCACAAAATCCACAGATACGCAGTATTTT
CASSNVDGTKSTDTQYF
>-|TRBD2|TRBV11-2|TRBJ2-7
TGTGCCAGCAGCCCCGGACTAGCGGGAGTCAGCGAGCAGTACTTC
CASSPGLAGVSEQYF